The source of this T cell receptor beta chain is a study of blood T cell repertoires in COVID-19. Study overall: PBMCs, B-cell-depleted T cells, or T cells were the source of the cDNA or gDNA that made up the material.

The CDR3 is made up of 11 amino acids. The V gene's germline CDR1 is GTSNPN and CDR2 SVGIG (reference sequence). Data came from immunoSEQ multiplex PCR; TCRdb stores just in-frame clones and leaves some out. The sample consists of 250,000 or so clones, roughly nine tenths of them appearing once. Details on this clone: At one boundary the junction diverges from the germline segment, which might be a read error.

The chain uses TRBV30 and TRBJ2-3; possible D gene TRBD1, 5 bases. The clonotype originates from a human donor in a cohort exposed to, infected with or recovered from COVID-19 (not recorded which). The donor label of this sample is uncertain. The sample consisted of PBMCs or T cells enriched from blood (not recorded which). This CDR3 reads CAWSHQGGWHF. Here the CDR3 DNA reads TGTGCCTGGAGTCACCAGGGCGGCTGGCATTTT.